Below, 32 T cell receptor beta chains from the same sample are listed, as sequenced in a study of cytomegalovirus exposure and HLA in healthy donors. Amplification used 60 Vbeta primers and 13 Jbeta primers. Using immunoSEQ multiplex PCR, the repertoire was profiled, and TCRdb retains in-frame clones only, with some absent. The sample yields approximately 250,000 clones, more than 75% seen once. Material for sequencing was PBMCs. Receptors originate from a girl under 10 years old in good health and CMV-seronegative.

The chain recombines TRBV25-1 with TRBJ1-1; D may be TRBD1 (5 bases). Deletions cut 5 bases from V and 1 base from J, with 17 bases between. The germline V gene has CDR1 MGHDK and CDR2 SYGVNS. CDR3 length: 16 amino acids. The CDR3 spells CASSPQRGGQNTEAFF. The CDR3 nucleotides are TGTGCCAGCAGTCCCCAACGGGGGGGTCAGAACACTGAAGCTTTCTTT.

CDR3 loop: CASSLQGRDQPQHF. CDR3 nucleotides: TGTGCCAGCAGCCTCCAGGGTAGGGATCAGCCCCAGCATTTT. The chain couples TRBV7-9 to TRBJ1-5; perhaps TRBD1 as D (5 bases). Germline V gene lookup returns CDR1 SEHNR and CDR2 FQNEAQ (reference sequence). The CDR3 contains 14 residues. V lost 5 bases, J lost 5 bases, and 13 bases lay in between. The full variable domain, rest sourced from reference TRBV7-9 and TRBJ1-5, is DTGVSQNPRHKITKRGQNVTFRCDPISEHNRLYWYRQTLGQGPEFLTYFQNEAQLEKSRLLSDRFSAERPKGSFSTLEIQRTEQGDSAMYLCASSLQGRDQPQHFGDGTRLSIL.

The genes are TRBV27 and TRBJ1-5; 10 bases fit TRBD1. The V gene's germline CDR1 is MNHEY and CDR2 SMNVEV (reference sequence). The CDR3 covers 15 residues. Germline trimming cut 5 bases from V and 5 bases from J; bases unmatched to any gene: 6. The CDR3 region is CASSPWDRGYQPQHF. The CDR3 DNA follows: TGTGCCAGCAGTCCATGGGACAGGGGATATCAGCCCCAGCATTTT.

The rearrangement joins TRBV7-7 to TRBJ2-3; possible D gene TRBD1, 6 bases. Trimming stripped 5 bases from V and 1 base from J, with 7 bases between. In germline, CDR1 is SSHAT, CDR2 FNYEAQ (reference sequence). The CDR3 extends over 13 amino acids. CDR3 in amino acids: CASSRQGTDTQYF. CDR3 nucleotides: TGTGCCAGCAGCCGACAGGGCACAGATACGCAGTATTTT.

The chain recombines TRBV30 with TRBJ2-5, with 9 bases lining up with TRBD2. CDR1 is GTSNPN, CDR2 SVGIG, per germline (reference sequence). V lost 2 bases, J lost 5 bases, and 6 bases stayed unmatched. CDR3 length: 14 residues. CDR3 in amino acids: CAWSPLAGTETQYF. Written as DNA, the CDR3 is TGTGCCTGGAGTCCCCTAGCGGGAACTGAGACCCAGTACTTC.

This sequence joins TRBV7-9 and TRBJ2-3; 10 bases line up with TRBD1. The CDR3 runs 14 residues. The germline CDR1 and CDR2 sequences are SEHNR and FQNEAQ (reference sequence). The V gene end was trimmed by 6 bases and the J gene end by 4 bases; junction bases not matched to a gene: 4. CDR3 sequence reads: CASSWDRGSDTQYF. The CDR3 DNA reads TGTGCCAGCAGTTGGGACAGGGGATCAGATACGCAGTATTTT.

The V and J genes are TRBV5-1 and TRBJ2-4; TRBD2 matches 7 bases. The CDR3 is made up of 15 amino acids. In germline, CDR1 is SGHRS, CDR2 YFSETQ. The ends lost 4 bases at V and 3 bases at J; junction bases unmatched: 7. CDR3 DNA sequence: TGCGCCAGCAGCGGGGATTGGGGGGGCAAAAACATTCAGTACTTC. As protein: CASSGDWGGKNIQYF.

The chain has TRBV19 and TRBJ2-7, with a weak D call TRBD1 (5 bases). This CDR3 is 13 amino acids long. Trimming shortened V by 6 bases and J by 3 bases, and 12 bases separated the two germline ends. The V gene's germline CDR1 is LNHDA and CDR2 SQIVND (reference sequence). The CDR3 DNA sequence: TGTGCCAGTAGGCAGGGCCCCGGCTACGAGCAGTACTTC. Translating gives CASRQGPGYEQYF.

This chain connects TRBV6-1 to TRBJ1-2, with D perhaps matching TRBD1 (6 bases). The CDR3 totals 14 residues. Germline V gene data show CDR1 as MNHNS and CDR2 as SASEGT. V shed 6 bases and J shed 1 base, with 12 bases lying between them. CDR3 protein: CASSTWTVNYGYTF. In DNA, the CDR3 is TGTGCCAGCAGCACGTGGACAGTTAACTATGGCTACACCTTC.

The rearrangement uses TRBV5-1 and TRBJ2-1, with 15 bases lining up with TRBD2. V lost 4 bases to trimming and J lost 4 bases; unmatched junction nucleotides: 3. Germline V gives CDR1 SGHRS, CDR2 YFSETQ. This CDR3 is 16 amino acids long. The CDR3 DNA reads as TGCGCCAGCAGCCTAGGACTAGCGGGGGGGTACAATGAGCAGTTCTTC. Translation gives CASSLGLAGGYNEQFF.

This rearrangement joins TRBV5-1 to TRBJ1-1; D may be TRBD1 (5 bases). This CDR3 region has 15 residues. V was trimmed by 0 bases and J by 4 bases, leaving 13 bases between them. CDR1 and CDR2 from the germline V gene are SGHRS and YFSETQ. CDR3 nucleotide sequence: TGCGCCAGCAGCTTGGTGTGGGGCGCTGCCACTGAAGCTTTCTTT. Its translation is CASSLVWGAATEAFF. Full variable domain (missing parts from reference TRBV5-1 and TRBJ1-1): KAGVTQTPRYLIKTRGQQVTLSCSPISGHRSVSWYQQTPGQGLQFLFEYFSETQRNKGNFPGRFSGRQFSNSRSEMNVSTLELGDSALYLCASSLVWGAATEAFFGQGTRLTVV.

CDR3 nucleotide sequence: TGTGCCAGCAGCTTAGCAGGGGATGCTTTCTTT. As protein: CASSLAGDAFF. The rearrangement joins TRBV11-2 to TRBJ1-1, with TRBD1 as a possible D gene (6 bases). This CDR3 spans 11 amino acids. The V end was cut by 1 base, the J end by 11 bases, with 8 bases between. Germline CDR1 reads SGHAT; CDR2 reads FQNNGV.

J is TRBJ2-1 and V is TRBV21-1; the DNA was not compared with TRBD1, the D call given in the table. TRBV21-1 is an annotated pseudogene. This CDR3 is built from 15 residues. CDR3 sequence (DNA): TGTGCCAGCAGCCTTATCGGACAGGATAGGATTGAGCAGTTCTTC. Translating it yields CASSLIGQDRIEQFF.

The chain combines TRBV5-1 with TRBJ2-5, with 8 positions matching TRBD1. Germline V lookup: CDR1 SGHRS, CDR2 YFSETQ. The CDR3 length is 14 residues. V was clipped by 2 bases and J by 2 bases; unmatched bases: 2. This chain's CDR3 is CASSFQGAQETQYF. The CDR3 DNA reads as TGCGCCAGCAGCTTCCAGGGGGCGCAAGAGACCCAGTACTTC.

The chain uses TRBV9 and TRBJ1-1; D unresolved. V was pared by 0 bases and J by 0 bases, with 9 bases between. The CDR3 length is 15 residues. Germline lookup yields CDR1 SGDLS and CDR2 YYNGEE. CDR3 nucleotides: TGTGCCAGCAGCGTAGAGGCCAGGATGAACACTGAAGCTTTCTTT. It yields the protein CASSVEARMNTEAFF.

The chain has TRBV5-1 and TRBJ2-5, with 12 bases fitting TRBD2. The junction had 3 bases not matched to a gene; V was cut back by 4 bases and J by 2 bases. The CDR3 totals 15 residues. Germline V lookup: CDR1 SGHRS, CDR2 YFSETQ. CDR3 in amino acids: CASSPSGGAQETQYF. CDR3 sequence (DNA): TGCGCCAGCAGCCCTAGCGGGGGGGCTCAAGAGACCCAGTACTTC.

This clone was seen only a few times. This chain uses TRBV9 with TRBJ2-1; no reliable D call. Germline V CDR1 and CDR2: SGDLS, YYNGEE. This CDR3 is built from 11 residues. Trimming stripped 3 bases from V and 9 bases from J, with 7 bases between. CDR3 nucleotides: TGTGCCAGCAGCGATAGCCTTGAGCAGTTCTTC. This encodes CASSDSLEQFF.

The J gene is TRBJ2-7, the V gene TRBV27, with 8 bases that match TRBD1. Germline CDR1 MNHEY, CDR2 SMNVEV (reference sequence). The V gene end was trimmed by 3 bases and the J gene end by 0 bases; junction bases not matched to a gene: 1. The CDR3 is made up of 14 amino acids. DNA of the CDR3: TGTGCCAGCAGTTTGACAGGGGTCTCCTACGAGCAGTACTTC. Residues: CASSLTGVSYEQYF.

This clone was counted only a few times. The chain carries TRBV4-1 and TRBJ2-1, with D possibly matching TRBD2 (6 bases). Looked up from germline, CDR1 is MGHRA and CDR2 is YSYEKL. The CDR3 is made up of 16 amino acids. The germline V and J ends were trimmed by 1 base and 3 bases, with 13 bases remaining between them. The CDR3 DNA follows: TGCGCCAGCAGCCAAGTTGCGGGACTCCGCTACAATGAGCAGTTCTTC. It translates to CASSQVAGLRYNEQFF.

V usage is TRBV15 and J usage is TRBJ2-5; 10 bases agree with TRBD1. Germline V CDR1 and CDR2: LNHNV, YYDKDF (reference sequence). The CDR3 totals 16 residues. The junction had 10 bases not matched to a gene; V was cut back by 3 bases and J by 6 bases. DNA for the CDR3: TGTGCCACCAGCAGTGGGGGGACAGGGGTCCCAAAGACCCAGTACTTC. This sequence encodes CATSSGGTGVPKTQYF.

The CDR3 reads CASSEYGVGPTNEKLFF. The CDR3 coding sequence is TGTGCCAGCAGTGAATACGGGGTGGGTCCAACTAATGAAAAACTGTTTTTT. This chain connects TRBV6-1 to TRBJ1-4; D is unresolved. Germline CDR1 reads MNHNS; CDR2 reads SASEGT. V dropped 2 bases and J dropped 0 bases, with 13 bases sitting between them. The CDR3 is 17 amino acids.

This clone has a single count. The V call is TRBV2, the J call TRBJ2-5; 8 nucleotides align to TRBD1. The J segment lost 4 bases and the V segment lost 7 bases, leaving 11 bases of the junction unmatched. CDR1 and CDR2 (germline): SNHLY, FYNNEI. The CDR3 extends over 15 amino acids. The chain's CDR3 is CASKFDRGGGETQYF. CDR3 nucleotides: TGTGCCAGCAAGTTCGACAGGGGAGGAGGAGAGACCCAGTACTTC.

V is TRBV6-5 and J is TRBJ2-3; D is ambiguous. Germline V gene sequence: CDR1 MNHEY, CDR2 SVGAGI. Trimming cost V 7 bases and J 8 bases, with 13 bases left between them. The CDR3 loop spans 12 amino acids. CDR3 sequence reads: CASIKLVATQYF. The DNA of the CDR3 is TGTGCCAGCATCAAGCTAGTTGCTACGCAGTATTTT.

The genes are TRBV10-3 and TRBJ2-5; no clear D. Germline V lookup: CDR1 ENHRY, CDR2 SYGVKD. The CDR3 length is 12 residues. V dropped 11 bases and J dropped 3 bases, with 13 bases sitting between them. CDR3 nucleotides: TGTGCCTCCGCCGAAGGAGAAGAGACCCAGTACTTC. This translates into CASAEGEETQYF.

V usage is TRBV9 and J usage is TRBJ2-3; the D gene is possibly TRBD1 (6 bases). Germline CDR1 reads SGDLS; CDR2 reads YYNGEE. This CDR3 is built from 14 residues. Trimming pared 4 bases from V and 5 bases from J, leaving 14 bases between. CDR3 sequence: CASSIRQAEDTQYF. The CDR3 DNA sequence: TGTGCCAGCAGCATAAGACAGGCGGAAGATACGCAGTATTTT.

The chain joins TRBV27 to TRBJ1-5; D might be TRBD1 (5 bases). V was clipped by 3 bases and J by 1 base, with 7 bases between them. The CDR3 runs 14 residues. Germline V gene data show CDR1 as MNHEY and CDR2 as SMNVEV (reference sequence). The CDR3 sequence is CASSFQGSNQPQHF. CDR3 bases: TGTGCCAGCAGTTTTCAGGGAAGCAATCAGCCCCAGCATTTT.

The rearrangement links TRBV7-6 to TRBJ2-5; 9 nucleotides align to TRBD2. This CDR3 is 15 amino acids long. Germline loops: CDR1 SGHVS, CDR2 FNYEAQ. The V and J ends lost 0 bases and 5 bases, in that order; junction bases with no gene match: 4. The DNA of the CDR3 is TGTGCCAGCAGCTTAGCGGGAGGGACTAGCGAGACCCAGTACTTC. Encoded protein: CASSLAGGTSETQYF.

Details on this clone: Other DNA sequences in the same sample also yield this CDR3. This chain links TRBV6-1 with TRBJ1-1; tentative D call: TRBD1 (5 bases). The germline V and J ends were trimmed by 4 bases and 0 bases, with 21 bases remaining between them. Germline CDR1 reads MNHNS; CDR2 reads SASEGT. This CDR3 has 18 residues. CDR3 DNA sequence: TGTGCCAGCAGTGGAAACCGTAGGGACTCGGCGATGAACACTGAAGCTTTCTTT. It yields the protein CASSGNRRDSAMNTEAFF.

This clone was seen a few times. The chain has TRBV9 and TRBJ1-1, with 7 bases that match TRBD1. Trimming removed 2 bases from V and 7 bases from J; junction bases left unmatched: 8. The CDR3 loop spans 14 amino acids. Germline lookup yields CDR1 SGDLS and CDR2 YYNGEE. The CDR3 DNA reads as TGTGCCAGCAGCGTCACCCACGGGACAGTTGAAGCTTTCTTT. This codes for CASSVTHGTVEAFF. The whole variable domain, remainder taken from reference TRBV9 and TRBJ1-1, is DSGVTQTPKHLITATGQRVTLRCSPRSGDLSVYWYQQSLDQGLQFLIQYYNGEERAKGNILERFSAQQFPDLHSELNLSSLELGDSALYFCASSVTHGTVEAFFGQGTRLTVV.

The rearrangement links TRBV5-1 to TRBJ2-3; TRBD2 aligns across 9 bases. CDR3 length equals 15 residues. Germline CDR1 is SGHRS and CDR2 is YFSETQ. Unmatched junction bases numbered 3, after V lost 2 bases and J lost 2 bases. The CDR3 coding sequence is TGCGCCAGCAGCTTTGAGCGGGGGGACACAGATACGCAGTATTTT. It yields the protein CASSFERGDTDTQYF.

J is TRBJ1-6 and V is TRBV27; D not resolved. V was trimmed by 5 bases and J by 14 bases, leaving 10 bases between them. Germline CDR1 and CDR2: MNHEY and SMNVEV (reference sequence). The CDR3 is 11 residues long. The CDR3 here is CASSRGEALHF. CDR3 DNA sequence: TGTGCCAGCAGTCGCGGAGAGGCCCTCCACTTT.

CDR3 amino acids: CASSNYGEQFF. The CDR3 DNA reads as TGTGCCAGTAGTAACTACGGTGAGCAGTTCTTC. The chain links TRBV19 to TRBJ2-1; D is ambiguous. The germline V gene encodes CDR1 LNHDA and CDR2 SQIVND (reference sequence). Trimming left V 4 bases short and J 9 bases short, with 7 bases between. CDR3 length equals 11 residues.